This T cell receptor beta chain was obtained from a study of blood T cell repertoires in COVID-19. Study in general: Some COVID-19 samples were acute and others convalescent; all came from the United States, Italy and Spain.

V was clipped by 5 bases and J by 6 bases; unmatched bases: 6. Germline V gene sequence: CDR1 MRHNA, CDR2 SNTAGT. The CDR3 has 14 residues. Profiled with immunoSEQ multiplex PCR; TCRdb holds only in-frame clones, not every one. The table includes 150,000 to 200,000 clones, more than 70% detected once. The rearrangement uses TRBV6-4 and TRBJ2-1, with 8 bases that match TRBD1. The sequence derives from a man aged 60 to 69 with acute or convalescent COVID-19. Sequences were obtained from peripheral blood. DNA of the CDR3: TGTGCCAGCAGTCCAGGGGGCTCTCGCAATGAGCAGTTCTTC. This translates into CASSPGGSRNEQFF.